This section outlines one T cell receptor (beta chain) sequence together with its context. This CDR3 is 16 amino acids long. V was clipped by 5 bases and J by 4 bases; unmatched bases: 9. From germline, CDR1 is KGHDR and CDR2 SFDVKD. The sample comes from a study of blood T cell repertoires in COVID-19. Study background: Sites across the United States, Italy and Spain contributed samples from acute and convalescent COVID-19. Sources were T cells, B-cell-depleted T cells, or PBMCs; the material itself was cDNA or gDNA.

Some clones are missing from TCRdb's copy, which holds only in-frame ones; the method was immunoSEQ multiplex PCR. The profile shows tens of thousands of clones, 80% of them singletons. The genes are TRBV24-1 and TRBJ2-3, with 9 nucleotides matching TRBD2. The receptor's source is a woman between 65 and 79 years old with acute or convalescent COVID-19. Sequenced sample: peripheral blood. The chain's CDR3 is CATSGYAGGRSDTQYF. The CDR3, as DNA: TGTGCCACCAGTGGTTACGCGGGGGGGCGGTCAGATACGCAGTATTTT.